This paragraph covers one T cell receptor (beta chain) sequence. In this sample, this clonotype turned up a few times. Its cognate antigen has yet to be identified. No base quality information exists; no much larger clone differs at one position. The data were obtained in a study of patients and donors after allogeneic stem cell transplantation (TCRdb year 2020). The CDR3 starts with the cysteine, ends with the phenylalanine, and has 15 residues. Only CDR3 DNA is held: 45 bases, read in frame from base 1. Trimming removed 4 bases from V and 2 bases from J, leaving 14 bases between the germline ends. Libraries were constructed by RT-PCR. The data were produced on a NextSeq 550. In-frame beta chains were kept once TCRdb had trimmed the public reads at Q25 with fastp and called clones with MiXCR. Each entry merges the rows of one CDR3 protein and shows their most common DNA and genes. The sample contains fewer than 250,000 distinct CDR3 sequences, around 14% of them found a single time. Around a tenth of the sample is in the top ten clones.

The chain was built from TRBV12-3 or TRBV12-4 and TRBJ1-2; the D gene lacks a confident call. Specimen: blood, either unsorted or a sorted T cell fraction (not recorded which). The TCR comes from a human donor who was either an allogeneic HSCT recipient or a stem cell or donor lymphocyte infusion donor (not recorded which). It is not recorded whose cells these are; they may come from a transplant donor. The CDR3 here reads CASSYRASGNYGYTF. The DNA sequence is as follows: TGTGCCAGCAGTTATCGAGCTTCCGGGAACTATGGCTACACCTTC.